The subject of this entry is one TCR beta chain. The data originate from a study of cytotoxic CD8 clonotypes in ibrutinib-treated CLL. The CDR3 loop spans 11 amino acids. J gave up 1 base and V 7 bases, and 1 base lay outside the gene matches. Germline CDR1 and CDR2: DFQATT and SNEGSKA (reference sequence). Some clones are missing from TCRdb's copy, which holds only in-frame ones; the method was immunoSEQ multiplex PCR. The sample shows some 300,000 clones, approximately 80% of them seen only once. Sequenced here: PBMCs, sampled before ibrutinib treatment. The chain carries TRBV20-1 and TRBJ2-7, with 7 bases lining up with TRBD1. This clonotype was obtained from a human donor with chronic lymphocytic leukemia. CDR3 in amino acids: CSGQGSYEQYF. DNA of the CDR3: TGCAGTGGACAGGGATCCTACGAGCAGTACTTC.